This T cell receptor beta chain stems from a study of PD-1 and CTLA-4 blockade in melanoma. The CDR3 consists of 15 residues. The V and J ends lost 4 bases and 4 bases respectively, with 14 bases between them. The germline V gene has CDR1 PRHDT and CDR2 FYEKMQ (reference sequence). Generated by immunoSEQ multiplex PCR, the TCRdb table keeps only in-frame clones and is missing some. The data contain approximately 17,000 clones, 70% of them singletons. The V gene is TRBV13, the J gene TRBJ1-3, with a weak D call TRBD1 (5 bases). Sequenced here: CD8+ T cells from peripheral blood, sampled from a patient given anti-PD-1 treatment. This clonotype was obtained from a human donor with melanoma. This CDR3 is CASSSTEILGNTIYF. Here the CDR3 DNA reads TGTGCCAGCAGCTCGACAGAGATCCTCGGAAACACCATATATTTT. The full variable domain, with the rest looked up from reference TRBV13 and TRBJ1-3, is AAGVIQSPRHLIKEKRETATLKCYPIPRHDTVYWYQQGPGQDPQFLISFYEKMQSDKGSIPDRFSAQQFSDYHSELNMSSLELGDSALYFCASSSTEILGNTIYFGEGSWLTVV.